These 11 T cell receptor beta chains were all obtained from the same sample, sequenced in a study of beta chain features in type 1 diabetes. Expressed TCRB transcripts were sequenced after all isolated RNA was converted to cDNA. Sequenced by immunoSEQ multiplex PCR; TCRdb stores in-frame clones only, minus some. The repertoire includes roughly 450,000 clones, about 15% of them detected once, and around 0.039% sits in the top ten. Sequencing input: naive CD4+ T cells from blood. These receptors all come from a man younger than 45 in good health.

The J gene is TRBJ2-1, the V gene TRBV4-3; D uncertain. The V gene lost 1 base and the J gene lost 7 bases, with 8 bases spanning the gap. Germline lookup yields CDR1 LGHNA and CDR2 YSLEER. This CDR3 region has 13 residues. DNA of the CDR3: TGCGCCAGCAGCCAAGGGGGTATTAATGAGCAGTTCTTC. It translates to CASSQGGINEQFF.

This clone was seen more than once but under ten times. The CDR3 DNA follows: TGTGCCAGCAGCAGGGTACCACAAGAGACCCAGTACTTC. Its translation is CASSRVPQETQYF. The V call is TRBV14, the J call TRBJ2-5, with D hard to call. The germline V gene has CDR1 SGHDN and CDR2 FVKESK. This CDR3 is built from 13 residues. V lost 5 bases and J lost 2, with 9 bases in between.

The V gene is TRBV19, the J gene TRBJ2-3; D is unclear. This CDR3 is built from 11 residues. Per the germline V gene, CDR1 is LNHDA and CDR2 is SQIVND (reference sequence). The germline V and J ends were trimmed by 3 bases and 7 bases, with 5 bases remaining between them. The CDR3 sequence: CASSILNTQYF. CDR3 in DNA: TGTGCCAGTAGTATTCTAAATACGCAGTATTTT. The complete variable domain, with remaining parts taken from reference TRBV19 and TRBJ2-3, reads DGGITQSPKYLFRKEGQNVTLSCEQNLNHDAMYWYRQDPGQGLRLIYYSQIVNDFQKGDIAEGYSVSREKKESFPLTVTSAQKNPTAFYLCASSILNTQYFGPGTRLTVL.

This clone was counted a few times. The chain joins TRBV7-8 to TRBJ2-2, with D uncertain. CDR1 and CDR2 (germline): SGHVS, FQNEAQ. V was clipped by 1 base and J by 0 bases, with 6 bases between them. This CDR3 is built from 15 residues. The CDR3 coding sequence is TGTGCCAGCAGCTTAGTAAATACGAACACCGGGGAGCTGTTTTTT. Translated, it gives CASSLVNTNTGELFF.

The V gene is TRBV7-2, the J gene TRBJ2-3; D is possibly TRBD2 (5 bases). CDR3 length equals 13 residues. From germline, CDR1 is SGHTA and CDR2 FQGNSA. V lost 6 bases and J lost 3, with 10 bases in between. CDR3 in amino acids: CASRNGGTDTQYF. CDR3 bases: TGTGCCAGCAGAAATGGCGGGACAGATACGCAGTATTTT. Full variable domain (remainder filled in from reference TRBV7-2 and TRBJ2-3): GAGVSQSPSNKVTEKGKDVELRCDPISGHTALYWYRQSLGQGLEFLIYFQGNSAPDKSGLPSDRFSAERTGGSVSTLTIQRTQQEDSAVYLCASRNGGTDTQYFGPGTRLTVL.

In its sample, this clone was seen a few times. The chain employs TRBV5-8 and TRBJ2-1, with 8 bases identical to TRBD2. Germline CDR1 is SGHTS and CDR2 is YDEGEE. CDR3 length: 15 residues. Trimming cost V 0 bases and J 2 bases; bases outside gene matches: 1. CDR3 sequence: CASSLGLATYNEQFF. CDR3 nucleotides: TGTGCCAGCAGCTTGGGACTAGCGACCTACAATGAGCAGTTCTTC. Based on the CDR3 plus reference TRBV5-8 and TRBJ2-1, the full variable domain is EAGVTQSPTHLIKTRGQQATLRCSPISGHTSVYWYQQALGLGLQFLLWYDEGEERNRGNFPPRFSGRQFPNYSSELNVNALELEDSALYLCASSLGLATYNEQFFGPGTRLTVL.

This chain links TRBV18 with TRBJ2-1; 7 bases are shared with TRBD1. Germline-derived CDR1 and CDR2 are KGHSH and LQKENI. With 6 bases clipped from V and 2 bases from J, the junction kept 4 bases outside the gene matches. CDR3 size: 14 residues. CDR3 protein: CASSHRGTYNEQFF. The CDR3 nucleotides are TGTGCCAGCTCCCACAGGGGAACCTACAATGAGCAGTTCTTC.

The rearrangement uses TRBV6-5 and TRBJ1-2; the D is unclear. The ends were cut back, 7 bases at V and 4 bases at J, with 19 bases in the middle. The CDR3 consists of 15 residues. In germline, CDR1 is MNHEY, CDR2 SVGAGI. The CDR3, as DNA: TGTGCCAGCACCCCTCGGGCAGGCCTTTTCTATGGCTACACCTTC. Its protein is CASTPRAGLFYGYTF.

The V gene is TRBV28, the J gene TRBJ2-2; perhaps TRBD2 as D (6 bases). V was pared by 11 bases and J by 0 bases, with 10 bases between. Looked up from germline, CDR1 is MDHEN and CDR2 is SYDVKM. CDR3 length equals 13 residues. CDR3 DNA: TGTGCCGGAGGGACCGCGAACACCGGGGAGCTGTTTTTT. Translation gives CAGGTANTGELFF.

This rearrangement joins TRBV2 to TRBJ2-6; D call uncertain. Germline CDR1 and CDR2: SNHLY and FYNNEI. The length of the CDR3 is 15 residues. V was clipped by 3 bases and J by 5 bases, with 11 bases between them. The CDR3 here is CASSESVTWANVLTF. In nucleotides, the CDR3 is TGTGCCAGCAGTGAGAGTGTAACATGGGCCAACGTCCTGACTTTC.

This clone occurred a few times. The rearrangement uses TRBV2 and TRBJ2-1; 7 bases match TRBD2. Germline V gene data show CDR1 as SNHLY and CDR2 as FYNNEI. The V gene end was trimmed by 1 base and the J gene end by 10 bases; junction bases not matched to a gene: 10. The CDR3 runs 15 residues. The CDR3 region is CASSEGLTTGGEQFF. The DNA of the CDR3 is TGTGCCAGCAGTGAAGGTCTGACTACCGGGGGGGAGCAGTTCTTC. Together with reference TRBV2 and TRBJ2-1, the CDR3 gives the full variable domain: EPEVTQTPSHQVTQMGQEVILRCVPISNHLYFYWYRQILGQKVEFLVSFYNNEISEKSEIFDDQFSVERPDGSNFTLKIRSTKLEDSAMYFCASSEGLTTGGEQFFGPGTRLTVL.